This is a list of T cell receptor beta chains from one sample in a study of T cell repertoires in cytomegalovirus infection. One entry per CDR3 protein results from TCRdb running MiXCR on the reads. The data show some 800,000 distinct CDR3 sequences, with around 29% seen just once and about an eighth held by the top ten. These TCRs are of unknown antigen specificity. The material was cultured CD8+ T cells from PBMCs, obtained from culture after CMV antigen stimulation. These receptor sequences come from a human donor in good health (CMV status not recorded). Some clones in this sample may be carry-over from other donors' samples. Each CDR3 is given with its conserved first and last residue. D genes are given only for firm matches. Not every row has a clone size; where given, it reads once, few, many or a size class.

d_gene	v_gene	j_gene	abundance	CDR3nt	CDR3aa
-	TRBV7-9	TRBJ2-3	many	TGTGCCAGCAGCTTACTCCCCCAGGACCCCACAGATACGCAGTATTTT	CASSLLPQDPTDTQYF
-	TRBV27	TRBJ2-3	-	TGTGCCACCTGCGAAGGAGGCACAGATACGCAGTATTTT	CATCEGGTDTQYF
TRBD2	TRBV12-3/TRBV12-4	TRBJ2-5	once	TGTGCCAGCAGTTTAGGAGGGACGGGAGGAGCCCAGTACTTC	CASSLGGTGGAQYF
TRBD2	TRBV6-1	TRBJ2-1	few	TGTGCCAGCAGGGCGTTTAGCGGGAGCTGGTCCAATGAGCAGTTCTTC	CASRAFSGSWSNEQFF
-	TRBV7-4	TRBJ1-3	few	TGTGCCAGCAGCTTAGCGGTTTTTGGGGGGGATAACAGCCCTGGAAACACCATATATTTT	CASSLAVFGGDNSPGNTIYF
TRBD2	TRBV7-6	TRBJ2-5	few	TGTGCCAGCAGCAAGACTAGCGGGAGGCAAGAGACCCAGTACTTC	CASSKTSGRQETQYF
TRBD1	TRBV7-2	TRBJ1-2	many	TGTGCCAGCAGCTTACCTCGGGACAGGGACTATGGCTACACCTTC	CASSLPRDRDYGYTF
-	TRBV5-1	TRBJ1-1	-	TGCGCCAGCAGCTTGGTTGAAGCGGGCCTAATGAACACTGAAGCTTTCTTT	CASSLVEAGLMNTEAFF
-	TRBV10-3	TRBJ1-2	few	TGTGCCAGCCGACTCGGGATCTATGGCTACACCTTC	CASRLGIYGYTF
-	TRBV19	TRBJ1-3	few	TGTGCCAGTAGTATGTGGAGGGAGCGCTCTGGAAACACCATATATTTT	CASSMWRERSGNTIYF
TRBD1	TRBV5-6	TRBJ2-3	-	TGTGCCAGCACGGACAGGGGAGGCACAGATACGCAGTATTTT	CASTDRGGTDTQYF
TRBD2	TRBV5-4	TRBJ2-1	few	TGTGCCAGCAGCTTGCCCTGGACTAGCGGGCCCAATGAGCAGTTCTTC	CASSLPWTSGPNEQFF
-	TRBV19	TRBJ1-2	-	TGTGCCAGTACCACTTCCCCCCGGGCTGGGGGCTATGGCTACACCTTC	CASTTSPRAGGYGYTF
TRBD1	TRBV7-9	TRBJ2-2	-	TGTGCCAGCAGCTTAAACCAGGGGGCAGGCGGGGAGCTGTTTTTT	CASSLNQGAGGELFF
-	TRBV25-1	TRBJ1-4	-	TGTGCCAGCAGTGAATATTTCCAGGCCGCACATGAAAAACTGTTTTTT	CASSEYFQAAHEKLFF
TRBD1	TRBV19	TRBJ2-7	-	TGTGCCAGTAGTATAGAACGCGGGACAGGGGGCTACGAGCAGTACTTC	CASSIERGTGGYEQYF
TRBD1	TRBV7-3	TRBJ2-2	-	TGTGCCAGCAGCCGACAGGGGGCCAACACCGGGGAGCTGTTTTTT	CASSRQGANTGELFF
-	TRBV7-6	TRBJ2-1	many	TGTGCCAGCAGCTCACTGGGGGGCCTGGATGAGCAGTTCTTC	CASSSLGGLDEQFF
-	TRBV9	TRBJ2-5	-	TGTGCCAGCAGCGTAGGCCTCCAAGAGACCCAGTACTTC	CASSVGLQETQYF
-	TRBV6-2/TRBV6-3	TRBJ2-3	few	TGTGCCAGCAGTCCGGGACGCCGCGGGGTTACAGATACGCAGTATTTT	CASSPGRRGVTDTQYF
-	TRBV27	TRBJ1-2	few	TGTGCCAGCAGGGGACAAACTAGGTCTGGCTACACCTTC	CASRGQTRSGYTF
TRBD1	TRBV18	TRBJ2-1	few	TGTGCCAGCTCAGTGACAGGGGGCCTTGGGAATGAGCAGTTCTTC	CASSVTGGLGNEQFF
TRBD1	TRBV7-4	TRBJ2-2	-	TGTGCCAGCGGACAGGGGGCTGTCACCGGGGAGCTGTTTTTT	CASGQGAVTGELFF
TRBD1	TRBV2	TRBJ1-1	-	TGTGCCAGCAGTGAAACACAGGGGCCCACTGAAGCTTTCTTT	CASSETQGPTEAFF
-	TRBV14	TRBJ2-7	-	TGTGCCAGCAGCCAAGAGGCCCCAGCCATGGCCTACGAGCAGTACTTC	CASSQEAPAMAYEQYF
-	TRBV7-3	TRBJ2-1	few	TGTGCCAGCAGCTCAAGAAAAGACGAGCAGTTCTTC	CASSSRKDEQFF
-	TRBV5-6	TRBJ1-1	few	TGTGCCAGCAGCTTGGCAGGGAGAGTAGCTGAAGCTTTCTTT	CASSLAGRVAEAFF